A selection of T cell receptor beta chains follows, all from one sample in a study of T cells in tumors after PD-1 blockade. TCRdb keeps only in-frame clones here, not all; method: immunoSEQ multiplex PCR. Seen here are around 60,000 clones, around 80% observed once, and the top ten hold roughly an eighth. The starting material was PBMCs, obtained before anti-PD-1 treatment. These receptors all stem from a human donor with basal cell carcinoma. CDR3s include the opening cysteine and the closing phenylalanine or tryptophan. A D gene is named only where the DNA matches it firmly. Clone size is given for some rows only: seen once, a few or many times, or a class if the clone is expanded.

>TRBD1|once|TRBJ2-3|TRBV4-2
TGTGCCAGCAGCCAACGTAGTGACAGGGGGTCCGATACGCAGTATTTT
CASSQRSDRGSDTQYF
>.|.|TRBJ2-2|TRBV5-4
TGTGCCAGCAGTACCTACACCGGGGAGCTGTTTTTT
CASSTYTGELFF
>.|.|TRBJ1-2|TRBV29-1
TGCAGCGTGATAAGGGATAACTATGGCCACACCTTC
CSVIRDNYGHTF
>.|.|TRBJ2-4|TRBV6-2/TRBV6-3
TGTGCCAGCAGTTACTCGCCGTGGAGGGCCAAAAACATTCAGTACTTC
CASSYSPWRAKNIQYF
>.|.|TRBJ1-1|TRBV30
TGTGCCTGGAGTCCTAAGGGGACCACTGAAGCTTTCTTT
CAWSPKGTTEAFF
>.|.|TRBJ2-1|TRBV30
TGTGCCTGGAGTCCCAATAGTGGGGGGGCTTATGAGCAGTTCTTC
CAWSPNSGGAYEQFF
>TRBD1|.|TRBJ1-1|TRBV5-1
TGCGCCAGCAGAGAAGGGACAGGGAACACTGAAGCTTTCTTT
CASREGTGNTEAFF
>.|.|TRBJ2-7|TRBV29-1
TGCAGCGTTACCGGGGGGCCCTACGAGCAGTACTTC
CSVTGGPYEQYF
>.|.|TRBJ2-1|TRBV5-1
TGCGCCAGCAGCTCGGCCCTCCCTACTTACAATGAGCAGTTCTTC
CASSSALPTYNEQFF
>.|.|TRBJ2-1|TRBV5-4
TGTGCCAGCAGCTCTGGACGGGGGTTTTCTACAAATGAGCAGTTCTTC
CASSSGRGFSTNEQFF
>.|.|TRBJ2-2|TRBV5-4
TGTGCCAGCAGCTTAGCTAGGAGTACCGGGGAGCTGTTTTTT
CASSLARSTGELFF
>TRBD1|.|TRBJ2-7|TRBV5-6
TGTGCCAGCAGCTTGGGGACAGGCTACGAGCAGTACTTC
CASSLGTGYEQYF
>.|.|TRBJ1-2|TRBV5-6
TGTGCCAGCAGCCCGAGGGATGGGGGCTCATCCAATGGCTACACCTTC
CASSPRDGGSSNGYTF
>.|once|TRBJ1-6|TRBV1
TGCACCAGCAAGGGACAGGGAGGGTCACCCCTCCACTTT
CTSKGQGGSPLHF
>TRBD2|.|TRBJ2-1|TRBV19
TGTGCCAGTAGTATATCTATCGGGACTAGCTCAAATGAGCAGTTCTTC
CASSISIGTSSNEQFF
>TRBD1|.|TRBJ1-5|TRBV15
TGTGCCACCAGCAGAGATCCGGGACAGGGGAGGCCCCAGCATTTT
CATSRDPGQGRPQHF
>.|.|TRBJ2-1|TRBV27
TGTGCCAGCTGGACTTATGGGAGATTCAATGAGCAGTTCTTC
CASWTYGRFNEQFF
>TRBD1|once|TRBJ1-4|TRBV6-1
TGTGCCAGCAGTGAAGGAACAGGGGCACCTAATGAAAAACTGTTTTTT
CASSEGTGAPNEKLFF
>.|.|TRBJ1-3|TRBV12-3/TRBV12-4
TGTGCCAGCAGTTTAAACACCATATATTTT
CASSLNTIYF
>.|.|TRBJ2-7|TRBV15
TGTGCCACAAGGTGGGGTAGAGATTCCTACGAGCAGTACTTC
CATRWGRDSYEQYF
>.|.|TRBJ2-1|TRBV9
TGTGCCAGCAGCGTAGCGGACGGGGTATGGATGGATGAGCAGTTCTTC
CASSVADGVWMDEQFF
>.|.|TRBJ1-1|TRBV6-4
TGTGCCAGCAGCCTAGTACCGGGACAGAACACTGAAGCTTTCTTT
CASSLVPGQNTEAFF
>TRBD2|.|TRBJ2-7|TRBV5-1
TGCGCCAGCAGCCCAAAGCTGGGGACTACTAGAGAGCAGTACTTC
CASSPKLGTTREQYF
>.|.|TRBJ1-1|TRBV5-4
TGTGCCAGCAGTGCTGCTGCTTGGGGGCAAGGCACTGAAGCTTTCTTT
CASSAAAWGQGTEAFF
>.|.|TRBJ1-4|TRBV10-3
TGTGCCACCCGAAAGGGGGATGAAAAACTGTTTTTT
CATRKGDEKLFF
>.|few|TRBJ2-5|TRBV9
TGTGCCAGCAGCGTCCACAACCGGGAGACCCAGTACTTC
CASSVHNRETQYF
>.|.|TRBJ1-1|TRBV9
TGTGCCAGCAGCGTAAGCCCTCAGCTCGCTGAAGCTTTCTTT
CASSVSPQLAEAFF
>.|.|TRBJ1-1|TRBV29-1
TGCAGCGTTGAAAAAGACACTGAAGCTTTCTTT
CSVEKDTEAFF
>.|few|TRBJ1-5|TRBV5-1
TGCGCCAGCAGCTTGGAAGGGGCAAGCAATCAGCCCCAGCATTTT
CASSLEGASNQPQHF
>TRBD1|.|TRBJ2-7|TRBV6-5
TGTGCCAGCAGGTGGACAGGGAGCTCCTACGAGCAGTACTTC
CASRWTGSSYEQYF
>TRBD1|.|TRBJ1-5|TRBV7-8
TGTGCCAGCAGCTCAAGGGACAGGGGTTTAGGTCAGCCCCAGCATTTT
CASSSRDRGLGQPQHF
>.|.|TRBJ2-5|TRBV19
TGTGCCAGTAGTATAGCGTGGACGGAGAACCAAGAGACCCAGTACTTC
CASSIAWTENQETQYF
>.|.|TRBJ1-2|TRBV6-6
TGTGCCAGCCTCCCGGGGGGCAGAAGTAGCGGCGGCTACACCTTC
CASLPGGRSSGGYTF
>TRBD1|.|TRBJ1-4|TRBV4-1
TGCGCCAGCAGCCAAAGGACAGGATCAACTAATGAAAAACTGTTTTTT
CASSQRTGSTNEKLFF
>TRBD1|.|TRBJ2-6|TRBV5-5
TGTGCCAGCAGCTTCAGAACAGGGGTGATTACTGGGGCCAACGTCCTGACTTTC
CASSFRTGVITGANVLTF
>.|.|TRBJ1-5|TRBV6-6
TGTGCCAGCAGTTACTCGGCAGTCAAAGGGGATCAGCCCCAGCATTTT
CASSYSAVKGDQPQHF
>TRBD1|.|TRBJ1-2|TRBV30
TGTGCCTGGATGGACAGGAGGAACTATGGCTACACCTTC
CAWMDRRNYGYTF
>TRBD1|.|TRBJ1-6|TRBV2
TGTGCCAGCAGTGAACTAACAGGGGGTAATTCACCCCTCCACTTT
CASSELTGGNSPLHF
>.|.|TRBJ1-1|TRBV3-1/TRBV3-2
TGTGCCAGCAGCCAAAATCGCGGGGGGCGAACTGAAGCTTTCTTT
CASSQNRGGRTEAFF
>TRBD2|.|TRBJ2-3|TRBV2
TGTGCCAGCAAGGGTAGCGGGGGGAATAGTGCAGATACGCAGTATTTT
CASKGSGGNSADTQYF
>.|.|TRBJ2-2|TRBV6-5
TGTGCCAGCGCCTCTCGGTCGGGGTCCACCGGGGAGCTGTTTTTT
CASASRSGSTGELFF
>TRBD2|.|TRBJ2-1|TRBV6-5
TGTGCCAGCATGGGACTAGCGGGGGGTGTAGAGCAGTTCTTC
CASMGLAGGVEQFF
>.|.|TRBJ1-3|TRBV5-1
TGCGCCAGCAGCTTGATTGCGGGAAACACCATATATTTT
CASSLIAGNTIYF
>.|.|TRBJ1-1|TRBV4-1
TGCGCCAGCAGCCAAGAGAGAGGGATCTACACTGAAGCTTTCTTT
CASSQERGIYTEAFF
>.|.|TRBJ1-1|TRBV4-1
TGCGCCAGCAGCGCAACCGGGCTACCCCAGGGATCGATGAACACTGAAGCTTTCTTT
CASSATGLPQGSMNTEAFF
>.|few|TRBJ1-5|TRBV28
TGTGCCAGCAGTTTAGGGAAGCCCCAGCATTTT
CASSLGKPQHF
>.|.|TRBJ1-3|TRBV7-8
TGTGCCAGCACCCCGGAGGGAAACACCATATATTTT
CASTPEGNTIYF
>.|.|TRBJ1-3|TRBV21-1
TGTGCCAGCACCCTACTACAACCACAGGCTGGAAACACCATATATTTT
CASTLLQPQAGNTIYF
>.|.|TRBJ2-3|TRBV10-3
TGTGCCATCAGTGAAATTGTACGGTCCACAGATACGCAGTATTTT
CAISEIVRSTDTQYF
>.|.|TRBJ2-3|TRBV24-1
TGTGCCAGCAGCCCTAGCACAGATACGCAGTATTTT
CASSPSTDTQYF
>TRBD1|.|TRBJ2-4|TRBV2
TGTGCCAGCAGTGAGAACAGGGGGCAAAACATTCAGTACTTC
CASSENRGQNIQYF
>TRBD2|.|TRBJ2-7|TRBV7-9
TGTGCCAGCAGCACCTCGACTAGCGGGGGGTCCTACGAGCAGTACTTC
CASSTSTSGGSYEQYF
>TRBD2|.|TRBJ2-1|TRBV29-1
TGCAGCGCTAACAGCGGGGGGGCCGCTGAGCAGTTCTTC
CSANSGGAAEQFF
>.|.|TRBJ2-3|TRBV7-3
TGTGCCAGCAGGGGAGGACGAGGGAGCACAGATACGCAGTATTTT
CASRGGRGSTDTQYF
>TRBD1|.|TRBJ1-5|TRBV12-5
TGTGCTAGTGGTTTGGTAGTTGATGGACAGGGCTATAGCAATCAGCCCCAGCATTTT
CASGLVVDGQGYSNQPQHF
>.|.|TRBJ1-3|TRBV7-9
TGTGCCAGCAGCTTATACAGCAAAGGCGGAAACACCATATATTTT
CASSLYSKGGNTIYF
>TRBD2|few|TRBJ2-2|TRBV6-1
TGTGCCAGCAGTGAACGTTCAAGCGGGGGTCGAACCGGGGAGCTGTTTTTT
CASSERSSGGRTGELFF
>.|medium-sized|TRBJ2-6|TRBV4-2
TGTGCCAGCAGCCAGGCGGGGGCGACCTCTGGGGCCAACGTCCTGACTTTC
CASSQAGATSGANVLTF